The source of this T cell receptor (beta chain) is a study of regulatory T cells in long-lasting Graves disease. Study outcomes and limitations: There was favoring of TRBV28, TRBJ1-2 and TRBJ2-5 in persistent disease. It is possible that accuracy was reduced by the small size of the sample.

Arm-PCR of CDR3 regions with iRepertoire HTBI primers generated TCR beta libraries. Original handling: Detected in the samples were about 58 TRBV and 14 TRBJ segments. MiXCR, run by TCRdb on the multiplex PCR reads, gives a single entry per CDR3 protein. None of the V and J calls come from the authors' own analysis; TCRdb made them. Of about 420,000 distinct CDR3 sequences listed, about 17% are singletons. This clonotype was picked up a small number of times. The antigen remains unidentified. Indicated time point: newly diagnosed GD, antithyroid drugs for less than 3 months. Following extraction of RNA from PBMCs, that RNA was used to make the TCR library. A roughly 10-milliliter sample of peripheral blood was drawn into EDTA tubes. The CDR3 totals 16 residues. The germline CDR1 and CDR2 sequences are KGHDR and SFDVKD. The same data also went into a second study, on T cells in Graves' hyperthyroidism and ophthalmopathy.

The chain joins TRBV24-1 to TRBJ2-1, with D hard to call. The J call may be wrong; the DNA end is better matched by TRBJ2-5. Sequences were derived from peripheral blood mononuclear cells (PBMCs), sampled at new diagnosis, from a patient treated with antithyroid drugs. The clonotype was recovered from a woman younger than 35 with Graves disease. CDR3 amino acids: CATSDYPALGGETQYF. The DNA for the CDR3 is TGTGCCACCAGTGACTACCCGGCCCTAGGTGGCGAGACCCAGTACTTC.